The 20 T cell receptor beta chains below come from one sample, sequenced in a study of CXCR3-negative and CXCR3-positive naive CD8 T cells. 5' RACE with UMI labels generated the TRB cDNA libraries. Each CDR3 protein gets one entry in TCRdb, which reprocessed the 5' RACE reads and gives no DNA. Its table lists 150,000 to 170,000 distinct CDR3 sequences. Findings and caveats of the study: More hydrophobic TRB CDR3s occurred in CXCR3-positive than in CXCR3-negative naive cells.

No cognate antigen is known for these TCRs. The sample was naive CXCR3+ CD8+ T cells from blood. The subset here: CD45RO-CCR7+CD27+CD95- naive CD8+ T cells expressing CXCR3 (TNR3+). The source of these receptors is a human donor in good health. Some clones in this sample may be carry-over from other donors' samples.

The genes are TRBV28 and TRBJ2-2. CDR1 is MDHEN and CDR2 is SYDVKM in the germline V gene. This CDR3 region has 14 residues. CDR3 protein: CASRPLQKTGELFF. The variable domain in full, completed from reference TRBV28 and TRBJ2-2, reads DVKVTQSSRYLVKRTGEKVFLECVQDMDHENMFWYRQDPGLGLRLIYFSYDVKMKEKGDIPEGYSVSREKKERFSLILESASTNQTSMYLCASRPLQKTGELFFGEGSRLTVL.

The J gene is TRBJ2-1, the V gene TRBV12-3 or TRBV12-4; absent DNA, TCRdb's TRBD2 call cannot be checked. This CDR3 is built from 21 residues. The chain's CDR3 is CASSFIDPGLAGIVPLDEQFF.

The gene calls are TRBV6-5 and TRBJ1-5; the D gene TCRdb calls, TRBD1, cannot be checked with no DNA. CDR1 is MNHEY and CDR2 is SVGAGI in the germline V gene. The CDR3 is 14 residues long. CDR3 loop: CASSYGGFNQPQHF.

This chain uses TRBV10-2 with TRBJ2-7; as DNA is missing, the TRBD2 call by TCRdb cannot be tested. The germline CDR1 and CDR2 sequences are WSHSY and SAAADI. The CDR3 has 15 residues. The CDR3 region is CASSVLSGGPYEQYF.

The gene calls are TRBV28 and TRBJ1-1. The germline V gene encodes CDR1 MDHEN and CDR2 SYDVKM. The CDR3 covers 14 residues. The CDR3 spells CASSLDRPNTEAFF.

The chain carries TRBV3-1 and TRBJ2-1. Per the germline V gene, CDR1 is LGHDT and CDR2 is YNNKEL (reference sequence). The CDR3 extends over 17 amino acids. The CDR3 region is CASSQDFSWSPNNEQFF.

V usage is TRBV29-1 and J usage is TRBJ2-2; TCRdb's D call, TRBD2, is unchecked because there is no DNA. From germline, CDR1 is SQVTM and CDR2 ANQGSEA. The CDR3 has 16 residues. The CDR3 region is CSVEELAGGPSGELFF.

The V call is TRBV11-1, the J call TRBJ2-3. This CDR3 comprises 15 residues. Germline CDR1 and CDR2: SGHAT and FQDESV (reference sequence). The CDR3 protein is CASSLAMRNTDTQYF.

CDR3: CSVDGLAGEETQYF. The V and J genes are TRBV29-1 and TRBJ2-5; the TCRdb D gene call, TRBD2, has no DNA to confirm it. Germline values: CDR1 SQVTM, CDR2 ANQGSEA. The CDR3 is 14 amino acids. The whole variable domain, remainder taken from reference TRBV29-1 and TRBJ2-5, is SAVISQKPSRDICQRGTSLTIQCQVDSQVTMMFWYRQQPGQSLTLIATANQGSEATYESGFVIDKFPISRPNLTFSTLTVSNMSPEDSSIYLCSVDGLAGEETQYFGPGTRLLVL.

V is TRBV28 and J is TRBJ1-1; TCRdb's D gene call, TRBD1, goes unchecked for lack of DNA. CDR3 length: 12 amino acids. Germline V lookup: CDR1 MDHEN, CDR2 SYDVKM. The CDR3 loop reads CASRGGTGWAFF.

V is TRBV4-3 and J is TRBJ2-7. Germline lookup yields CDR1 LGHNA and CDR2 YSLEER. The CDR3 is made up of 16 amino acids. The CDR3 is CASSQDVTGDSYEQYF.

The CDR3: CSVWRGNEQFF. The chain is built from TRBV29-1 and TRBJ2-1; TCRdb's D gene call, TRBD2, goes unchecked for lack of DNA. There are 11 residues in the CDR3. Germline loops: CDR1 SQVTM, CDR2 ANQGSEA.

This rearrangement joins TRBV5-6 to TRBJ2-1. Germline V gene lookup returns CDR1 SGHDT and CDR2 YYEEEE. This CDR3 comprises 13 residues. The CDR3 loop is CASSFLGSPEQFF. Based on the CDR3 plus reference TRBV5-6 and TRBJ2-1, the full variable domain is DAGVTQSPTHLIKTRGQQVTLRCSPKSGHDTVSWYQQALGQGPQFIFQYYEEEERQRGNFPDRFSGHQFPNYSSELNVNALLLGDSALYLCASSFLGSPEQFFGPGTRLTVL.

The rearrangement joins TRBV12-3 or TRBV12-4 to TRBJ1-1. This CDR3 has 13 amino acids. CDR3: CASSLSRNTEAFF.

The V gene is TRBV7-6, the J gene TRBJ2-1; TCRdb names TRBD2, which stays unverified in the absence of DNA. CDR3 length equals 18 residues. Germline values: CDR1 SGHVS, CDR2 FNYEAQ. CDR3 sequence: CASSLIISRTSVPAKQFF.

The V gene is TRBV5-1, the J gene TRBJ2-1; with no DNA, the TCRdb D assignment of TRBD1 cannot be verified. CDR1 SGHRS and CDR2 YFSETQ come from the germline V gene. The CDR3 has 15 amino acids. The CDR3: CASSVGQGIYNEQFF.

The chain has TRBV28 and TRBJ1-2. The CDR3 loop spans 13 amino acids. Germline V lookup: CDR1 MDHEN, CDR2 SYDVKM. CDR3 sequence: CASSFVGNYGYTF.

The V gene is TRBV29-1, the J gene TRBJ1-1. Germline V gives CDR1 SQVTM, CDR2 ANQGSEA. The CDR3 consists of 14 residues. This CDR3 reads CSVDSAGGNTEAFF.

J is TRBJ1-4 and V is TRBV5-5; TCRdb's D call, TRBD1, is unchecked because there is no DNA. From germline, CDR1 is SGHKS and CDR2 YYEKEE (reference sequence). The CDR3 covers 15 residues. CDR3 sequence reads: CASNPATAANEKLFF.

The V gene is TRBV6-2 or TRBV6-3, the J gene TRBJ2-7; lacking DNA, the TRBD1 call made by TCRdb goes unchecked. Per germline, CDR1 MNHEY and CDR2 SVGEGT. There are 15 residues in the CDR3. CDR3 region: CASSSRAPTGYEQYF.